In its sample, the clone carrying this T cell receptor beta chain was seen many times. Its matching antigen is unknown. The data stem from a study of beta chain features in type 1 diabetes. The study's findings and limits: Moderate but significant shortening of TCRB CDR3s was recorded in all four CD4+ subsets from Type 1 diabetes patients. Using cDNA template may skew counts toward highly expressing activated cells. Shorter templates might be favored by PCR, and equally so in patients and in controls.

This CDR3 is 12 amino acids long. Germline V CDR1 and CDR2: SNHLY, FYNNEI. The V end lost 6 bases, the J end lost 8 bases, and 13 bases lay between the germline ends. Using CD45RO/CCR7/CD25/CD127/CD95/CD27, CD4+ naive, central memory, regulatory and stem cell-like memory cells were sorted. Reverse transcribing all isolated RNA meant expressed TCRB transcripts were sequenced. Profiled with immunoSEQ multiplex PCR; TCRdb holds only in-frame clones, not every one. The data contain about 120,000 clones, roughly 17% of them singletons. The chain has TRBV2 and TRBJ1-2; D not certain. The TCR originated in a man between 18 and 35 years old with type 1 diabetes. The sequencing input was central memory CD4+ T cells from blood. CDR3 residues: CASRNPNAGYTF. The DNA for the CDR3 is TGTGCCAGCAGAAATCCGAACGCCGGCTACACCTTC.